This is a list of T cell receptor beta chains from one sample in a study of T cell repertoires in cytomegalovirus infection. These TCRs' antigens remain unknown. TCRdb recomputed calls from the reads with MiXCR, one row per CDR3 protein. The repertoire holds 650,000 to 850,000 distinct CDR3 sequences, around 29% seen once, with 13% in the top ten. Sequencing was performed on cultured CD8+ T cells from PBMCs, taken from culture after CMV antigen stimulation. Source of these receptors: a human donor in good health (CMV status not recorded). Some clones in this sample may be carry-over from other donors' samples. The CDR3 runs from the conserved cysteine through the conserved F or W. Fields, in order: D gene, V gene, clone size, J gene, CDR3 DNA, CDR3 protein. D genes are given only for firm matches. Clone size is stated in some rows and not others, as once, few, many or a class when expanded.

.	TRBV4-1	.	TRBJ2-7	TGCGCCAGCAGTCAAGAACCTGCAGGAGCCTACGAGCAGTACTTC	CASSQEPAGAYEQYF
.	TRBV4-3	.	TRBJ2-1	TGCGCCAGCAGCCAGATAAAGTCAGGGTGGCATGATGAGCAGTTCTTC	CASSQIKSGWHDEQFF
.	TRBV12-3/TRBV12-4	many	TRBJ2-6	TGTGCCAGCAGTCCTCAGGGCTCTGGGGCCAACGTCCTGACTTTC	CASSPQGSGANVLTF
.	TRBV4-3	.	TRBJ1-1	TGCGCCAGCAGCGCAAGGGCAGAGAGGAACACTGAAGCTTTCTTT	CASSARAERNTEAFF
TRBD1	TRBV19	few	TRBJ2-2	TGTGCCAGTAGTTTCGGGACAGGGACACACACCGGGGAGCTGTTTTTT	CASSFGTGTHTGELFF
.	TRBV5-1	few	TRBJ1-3	TGCGCCAGCAGCTTAGACAACGTGGCGAGCTCTGGAAACACCATATATTTT	CASSLDNVASSGNTIYF
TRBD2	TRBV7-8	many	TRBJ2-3	TGTGCCAGCAGCTTCTTACTGACTAGCGGGGGGGGGTCAGATACGCAGTATTTT	CASSFLLTSGGGSDTQYF
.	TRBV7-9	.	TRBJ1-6	TGTGCCAGCAGCTTTAATAATTCACCCCTCCACTTT	CASSFNNSPLHF
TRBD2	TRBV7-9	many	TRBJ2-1	TGTGCCAGCAGTCCCGATGCCAGCGGGGGGGCTCGACGCAATGAGCAGTTCTTC	CASSPDASGGARRNEQFF
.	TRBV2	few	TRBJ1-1	TGTGCCAGTAGGACAGTGGGCGGCGGGAACACTGAAGCTTTCTTT	CASRTVGGGNTEAFF
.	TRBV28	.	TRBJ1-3	TGTGCCAGCAGCCCACAGGGCTCCCGAACCTCTGGAAACACCATATATTTT	CASSPQGSRTSGNTIYF
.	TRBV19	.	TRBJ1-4	.	CASSILAQISLREEKLFF
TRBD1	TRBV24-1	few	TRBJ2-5	TGTGCCACCAGTGGATCAAAGGGGGCCTTCGGAGAGACCCAGTACTTC	CATSGSKGAFGETQYF
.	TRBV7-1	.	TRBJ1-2	TGTGCCAGCAGCCCCGGGGGGGTCCAAATATCGGGGGAATATGGCTACACCTTC	CASSPGGVQISGEYGYTF
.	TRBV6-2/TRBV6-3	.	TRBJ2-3	TGTGCCAGCAGCCCCCCCGGGCGCACAGATACGCAGTATTTT	CASSPPGRTDTQYF
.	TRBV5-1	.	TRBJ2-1	TGCGCCAGCAGCTGGACAGTGGAGCGTACCAATGAGCAGTTCTTC	CASSWTVERTNEQFF
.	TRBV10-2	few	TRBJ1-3	TGCGCCAGCAGTGCGAACCCGGGGCCTGGAAACACCATATATTTT	CASSANPGPGNTIYF
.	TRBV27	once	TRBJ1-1	TGTGCCAGCAGTTTATCGCCCGACCAAGTAGATCAAGCTTTCTTT	CASSLSPDQVDQAFF
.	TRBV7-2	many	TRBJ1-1	TGTGCCAGCATCCCGATCGAGATAATGAACACTGAAGCTTTCTTT	CASIPIEIMNTEAFF
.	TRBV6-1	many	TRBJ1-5	TGTGCCAGCACAGGGGATAGCAATCAGCCCCAGCATTTT	CASTGDSNQPQHF
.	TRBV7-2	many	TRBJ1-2	TGTGCCAGCAGCCCCCGAGACAGGAATGCCTATGGCTACACCTTC	CASSPRDRNAYGYTF
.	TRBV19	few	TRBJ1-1	TGTGCCAGTAGTAGGCTGGGGAGTAGGAACACTGAAGCTTTCTTT	CASSRLGSRNTEAFF
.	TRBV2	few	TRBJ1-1	TGTGCCAGCAGTGAAGACAGGCAGAACACTGAAGCTTTCTTT	CASSEDRQNTEAFF
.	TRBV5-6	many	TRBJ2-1	TGTGCCAGCAGCTTGGGATGGAATGAGCAGTTCTTC	CASSLGWNEQFF
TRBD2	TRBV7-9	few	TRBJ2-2	TGTGCCAGCAGCTCGAGACGGACTAGCGGGGAATTCGGGGAGCTGTTTTTT	CASSSRRTSGEFGELFF
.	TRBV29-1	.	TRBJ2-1	TGCAGCGCGCAGGTGCCCTCCTACAATGAGCAGTTCTTC	CSAQVPSYNEQFF
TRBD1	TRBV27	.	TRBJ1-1	TGTGCCAGCAGTTCTCTCGGGACAGAGTTTGAAGCTTTCTTT	CASSSLGTEFEAFF
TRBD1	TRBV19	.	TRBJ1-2	TGTGCCAGTAGTCCCCGCCCGGGACAGCCGGATTATAACTATGGCTACACCTTC	CASSPRPGQPDYNYGYTF
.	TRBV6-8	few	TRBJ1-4	TGTGCCAGCAGTTACTCGCCGGGGGTAGCAACTAATGAAAAACTGTTTTTT	CASSYSPGVATNEKLFF
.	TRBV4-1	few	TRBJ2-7	TGCGCCAGCAGTCTAATCCCTGACAGGACCTACGAGCAGTACTTC	CASSLIPDRTYEQYF
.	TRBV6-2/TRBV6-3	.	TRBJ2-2	TGTGCCAGCAGCCGACCGGGTGGCAGCACCGGGGAGCTGTTTTTT	CASSRPGGSTGELFF
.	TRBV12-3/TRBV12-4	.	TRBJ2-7	TGTGCCAGCACCAGGGAAGTCAGGGACCCACTCTACGAGCAGTACTTC	CASTREVRDPLYEQYF
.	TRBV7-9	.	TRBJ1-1	TGTGCCAGCAGCTTAGGCAGGGACGTTGGATACACTGAAGCTTTCTTT	CASSLGRDVGYTEAFF
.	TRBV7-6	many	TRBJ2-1	TGTGCCAGCAGCTTACCACCAGCCGGGGGATCCTACAATGAGCAGTTCTTC	CASSLPPAGGSYNEQFF
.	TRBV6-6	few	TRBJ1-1	TGTGCCAGCAGTTACCCCCGTGGGGGCCAGAATCCGAACACTGAAGCTTTCTTT	CASSYPRGGQNPNTEAFF
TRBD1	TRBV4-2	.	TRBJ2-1	TGTGCCAGCAGCCGATCCTCGACAGGGATGGGGCACAATGAGCAGTTCTTC	CASSRSSTGMGHNEQFF
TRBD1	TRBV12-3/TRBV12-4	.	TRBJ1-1	TGTGCCAGCAGTCCGGACAGGGGTTTCCACTTGAACACTGAAGCTTTCTTT	CASSPDRGFHLNTEAFF
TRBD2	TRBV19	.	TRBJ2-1	TGTGCCAGTAGTTTCGGGGGAGGGTATGAGCAGTTCTTC	CASSFGGGYEQFF
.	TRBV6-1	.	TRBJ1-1	TGTGCCAGCAGTGCAGCTATGGGGCAAGCTTTCTTT	CASSAAMGQAFF
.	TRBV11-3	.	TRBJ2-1	TGTGCCAGCAGCTTAGATGGATGGGAGATGAACAATGAGCAGTTCTTC	CASSLDGWEMNNEQFF
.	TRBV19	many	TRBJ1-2	TGTGCCAGCAGCGAGGACCGCTATGGCTACACCTTC	CASSEDRYGYTF
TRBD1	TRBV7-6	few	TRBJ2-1	TGTGCCAGCAGCTTAGTGGCTTTGTGGGACAGGGACTACAATGAGCAGTTCTTC	CASSLVALWDRDYNEQFF
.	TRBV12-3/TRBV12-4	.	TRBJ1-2	TGTGCCAGCATCGCTGGGCCCAGCTTAACCTATGGCTACACCTTC	CASIAGPSLTYGYTF
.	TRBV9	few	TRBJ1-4	TGTGCCAGCAGTCCGGGAGGGGAGGCAACTAATGAAAAACTGTTTTTT	CASSPGGEATNEKLFF
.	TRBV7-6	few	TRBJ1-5	TGTGCCAGCAGCGACCCGCAGGGGCACTATAGCAATCAGCCCCAGCATTTT	CASSDPQGHYSNQPQHF
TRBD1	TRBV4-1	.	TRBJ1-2	TGCGCCAGCAGCCAAGATCGTCAGGGGGAGGATGGCTACACCTTC	CASSQDRQGEDGYTF